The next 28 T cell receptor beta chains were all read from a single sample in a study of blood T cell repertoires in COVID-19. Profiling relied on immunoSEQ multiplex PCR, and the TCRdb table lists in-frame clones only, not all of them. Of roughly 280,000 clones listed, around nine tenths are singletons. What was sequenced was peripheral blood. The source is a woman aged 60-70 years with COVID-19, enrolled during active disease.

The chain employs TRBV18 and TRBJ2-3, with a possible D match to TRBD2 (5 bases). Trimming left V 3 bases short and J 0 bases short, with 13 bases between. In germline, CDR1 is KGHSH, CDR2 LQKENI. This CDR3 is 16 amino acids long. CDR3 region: CASSPGVGLSTDTQYF. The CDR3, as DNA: TGTGCCAGCTCACCCGGGGTAGGGCTCAGCACAGATACGCAGTATTTT.

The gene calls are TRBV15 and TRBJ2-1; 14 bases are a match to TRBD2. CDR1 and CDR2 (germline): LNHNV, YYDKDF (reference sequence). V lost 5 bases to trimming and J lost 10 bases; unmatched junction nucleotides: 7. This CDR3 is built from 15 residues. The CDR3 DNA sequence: TGTGCCACCAGCGGACTAGCGGGAGGTGGGCGGGAGCAGTTCTTC. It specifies CATSGLAGGGREQFF.

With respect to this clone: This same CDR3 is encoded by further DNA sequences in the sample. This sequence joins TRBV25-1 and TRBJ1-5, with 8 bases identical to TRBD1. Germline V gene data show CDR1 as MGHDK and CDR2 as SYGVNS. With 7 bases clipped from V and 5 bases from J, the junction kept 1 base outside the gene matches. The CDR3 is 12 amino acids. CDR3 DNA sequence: TGTGCCAGCAACAGGGGGTATCAGCCCCAGCATTTT. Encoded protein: CASNRGYQPQHF.

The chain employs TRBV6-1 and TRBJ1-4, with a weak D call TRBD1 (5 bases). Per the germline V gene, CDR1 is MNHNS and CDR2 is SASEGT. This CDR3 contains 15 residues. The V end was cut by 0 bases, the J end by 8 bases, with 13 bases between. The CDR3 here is CASSEAQGLWEKLFF. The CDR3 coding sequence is TGTGCCAGCAGTGAAGCCCAGGGACTATGGGAAAAACTGTTTTTT.

The CDR3 DNA follows: TGTGCCAGCCACCCGGGAGGCGGGAGGATTCATGAGCAGTTCTTC. It encodes CASHPGGGRIHEQFF. The chain joins TRBV19 to TRBJ2-1; TRBD2 agrees at 8 bases. J was trimmed by 8 bases and V by 9 bases; bases with no gene match: 15. The CDR3 is 15 residues long. Looked up from germline, CDR1 is LNHDA and CDR2 is SQIVND (reference sequence).

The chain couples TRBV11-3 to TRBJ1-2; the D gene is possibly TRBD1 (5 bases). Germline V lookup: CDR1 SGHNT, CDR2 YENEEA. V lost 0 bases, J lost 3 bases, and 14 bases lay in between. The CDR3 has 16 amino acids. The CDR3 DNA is TGTGCCAGCAGCTTAGATGGATGGGGGGACGACTATGGCTACACCTTC. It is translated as CASSLDGWGDDYGYTF. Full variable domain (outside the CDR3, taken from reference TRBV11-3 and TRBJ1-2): EAGVVQSPRYKIIEKKQPVAFWCNPISGHNTLYWYLQNLGQGPELLIRYENEEAVDDSQLPKDRFSAERLKGVDSTLKIQPAELGDSAVYLCASSLDGWGDDYGYTFGSGTRLTVV.

The DNA for the CDR3 is TGTGCCAGCAGCCCGGCGGGGCAGGGTGGCTTACGCAATGAGCAGTTCTTC. Protein: CASSPAGQGGLRNEQFF. The genes are TRBV5-4 and TRBJ2-1; D might be TRBD2 (6 bases). V lost 4 bases, J lost 6 bases, and 23 bases lay in between. The CDR3 totals 17 residues. The germline CDR1 and CDR2 sequences are SGHNT and YYREEE (reference sequence). The entire variable domain, with the rest obtained from reference TRBV5-4 and TRBJ2-1, is as follows: ETGVTQSPTHLIKTRGQQVTLRCSSQSGHNTVSWYQQALGQGPQFIFQYYREEENGRGNFPPRFSGLQFPNYSSELNVNALELDDSALYLCASSPAGQGGLRNEQFFGPGTRLTVL.

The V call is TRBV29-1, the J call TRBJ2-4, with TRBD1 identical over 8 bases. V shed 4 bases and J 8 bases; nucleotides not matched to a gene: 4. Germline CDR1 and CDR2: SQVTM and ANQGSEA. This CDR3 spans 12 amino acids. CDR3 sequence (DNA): TGCAGCGTTGTCGACAGGGGTGACATTCAGTACTTC. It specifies CSVVDRGDIQYF.

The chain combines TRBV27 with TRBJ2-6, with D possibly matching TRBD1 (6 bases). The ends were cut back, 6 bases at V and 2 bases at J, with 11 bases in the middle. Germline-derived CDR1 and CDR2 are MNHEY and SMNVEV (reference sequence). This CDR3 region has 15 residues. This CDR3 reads CASRPNRAGANVLTF. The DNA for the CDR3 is TGTGCCAGCAGACCAAACAGGGCTGGGGCCAACGTCCTGACTTTC.

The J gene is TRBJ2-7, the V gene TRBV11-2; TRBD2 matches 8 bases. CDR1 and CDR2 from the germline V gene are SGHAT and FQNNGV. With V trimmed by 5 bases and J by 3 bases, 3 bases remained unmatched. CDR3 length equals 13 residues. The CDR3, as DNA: TGTGCCAGCAGCAGCGGGAGCATCTACGAGCAGTACTTC. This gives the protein CASSSGSIYEQYF.

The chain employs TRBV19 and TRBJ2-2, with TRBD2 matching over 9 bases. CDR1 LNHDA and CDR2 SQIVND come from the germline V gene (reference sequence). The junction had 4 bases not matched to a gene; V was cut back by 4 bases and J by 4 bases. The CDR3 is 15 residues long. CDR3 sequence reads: CASSNQRGVTGELFF. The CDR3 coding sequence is TGTGCCAGTAGTAACCAGCGGGGGGTCACCGGGGAGCTGTTTTTT.

The CDR3, as DNA: TGTGCCATCAATGCTTTACAGAACACCGGGGAGCTGTTTTTT. It codes for CAINALQNTGELFF. The V call is TRBV10-3, the J call TRBJ2-2; no firm D call. The CDR3 covers 14 residues. V was trimmed by 7 bases and J by 1 base, leaving 10 bases between them. Germline values: CDR1 ENHRY, CDR2 SYGVKD.

The DNA for the CDR3 is TGTGCCAGTAGTATGCGACAGGGGGTGGATGAAAAACTGTTTTTT. Its protein is CASSMRQGVDEKLFF. The chain has TRBV19 and TRBJ1-4; 9 positions agree with TRBD1. The V gene's germline CDR1 is LNHDA and CDR2 SQIVND (reference sequence). CDR3 length equals 15 residues. V dropped 3 bases and J dropped 6; count of bases not matched to a gene: 5.

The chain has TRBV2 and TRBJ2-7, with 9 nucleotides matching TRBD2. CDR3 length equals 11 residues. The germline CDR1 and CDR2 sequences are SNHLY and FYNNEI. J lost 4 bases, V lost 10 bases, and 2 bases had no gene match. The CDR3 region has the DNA TGTGCCAAGGGACTAGCTTACGAGCAGTACTTC. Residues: CAKGLAYEQYF.

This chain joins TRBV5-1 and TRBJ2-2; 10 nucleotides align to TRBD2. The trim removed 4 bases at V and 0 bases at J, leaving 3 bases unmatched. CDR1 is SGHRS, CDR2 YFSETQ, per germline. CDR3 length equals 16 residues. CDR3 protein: CASSPGTSANTGELFF. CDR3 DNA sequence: TGCGCCAGCAGCCCAGGGACTAGCGCGAACACCGGGGAGCTGTTTTTT.

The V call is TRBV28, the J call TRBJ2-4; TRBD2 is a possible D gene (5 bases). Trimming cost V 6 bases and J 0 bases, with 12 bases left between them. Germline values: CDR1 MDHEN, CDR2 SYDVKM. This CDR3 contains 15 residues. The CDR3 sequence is CASRPSGEAKNIQYF. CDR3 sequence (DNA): TGTGCCAGCAGACCATCCGGGGAAGCCAAAAACATTCAGTACTTC. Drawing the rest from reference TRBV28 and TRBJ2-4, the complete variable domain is DVKVTQSSRYLVKRTGEKVFLECVQDMDHENMFWYRQDPGLGLRLIYFSYDVKMKEKGDIPEGYSVSREKKERFSLILESASTNQTSMYLCASRPSGEAKNIQYFGAGTRLSVL.

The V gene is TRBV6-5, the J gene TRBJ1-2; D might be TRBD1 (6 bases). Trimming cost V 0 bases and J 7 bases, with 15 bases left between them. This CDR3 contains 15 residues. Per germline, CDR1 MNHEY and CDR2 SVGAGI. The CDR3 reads CASSYSRQDRSGYTF. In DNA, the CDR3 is TGTGCCAGCAGTTACTCGAGGCAGGACAGATCTGGCTACACCTTC.

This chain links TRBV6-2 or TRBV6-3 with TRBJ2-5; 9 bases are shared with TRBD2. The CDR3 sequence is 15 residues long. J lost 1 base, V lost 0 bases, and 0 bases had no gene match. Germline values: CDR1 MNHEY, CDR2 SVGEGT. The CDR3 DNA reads TGTGCCAGCAGTTACTCGGGACTAGCCCAAGAGACCCAGTACTTC. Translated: CASSYSGLAQETQYF.

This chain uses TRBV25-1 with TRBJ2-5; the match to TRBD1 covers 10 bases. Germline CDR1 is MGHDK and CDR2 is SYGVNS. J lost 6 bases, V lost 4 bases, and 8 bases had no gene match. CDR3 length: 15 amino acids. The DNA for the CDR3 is TGTGCCAGCAGTGCGACCGACAGGGGGCGTAAGACCCAGTACTTC. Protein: CASSATDRGRKTQYF.

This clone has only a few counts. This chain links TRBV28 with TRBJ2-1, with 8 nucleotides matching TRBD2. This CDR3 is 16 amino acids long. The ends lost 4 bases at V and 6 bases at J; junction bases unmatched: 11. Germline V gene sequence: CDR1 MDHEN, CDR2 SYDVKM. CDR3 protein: CASSYLVTSVGNEQFF. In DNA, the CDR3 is TGTGCCAGCAGTTACCTCGTGACTAGCGTCGGCAATGAGCAGTTCTTC.

CDR3 nucleotide sequence: TGTGCCTGCACAACTCCCTATTCAGGGACAATCGTAACTAATGAAAAACTGTTTTTT. This gives the protein CACTTPYSGTIVTNEKLFF. This chain joins TRBV30 and TRBJ1-4, with D possibly TRBD1 on 6 matching bases. Trimming stripped 6 bases from V and 1 base from J, with 27 bases between. This CDR3 spans 19 amino acids. CDR1 GTSNPN and CDR2 SVGIG come from the germline V gene (reference sequence).

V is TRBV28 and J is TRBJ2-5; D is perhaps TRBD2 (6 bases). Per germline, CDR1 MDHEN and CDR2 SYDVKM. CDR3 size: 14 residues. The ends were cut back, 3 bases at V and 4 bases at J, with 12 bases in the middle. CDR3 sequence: CASSLTTGAETQYF. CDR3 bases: TGTGCCAGCAGTTTGACAACGGGAGCAGAGACCCAGTACTTC.

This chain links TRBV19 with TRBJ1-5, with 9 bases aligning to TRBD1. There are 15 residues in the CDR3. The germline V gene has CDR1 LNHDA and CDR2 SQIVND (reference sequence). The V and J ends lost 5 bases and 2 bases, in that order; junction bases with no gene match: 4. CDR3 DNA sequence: TGTGCCAGTAGTGGGACAGGGACCCGCAATCAGCCCCAGCATTTT. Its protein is CASSGTGTRNQPQHF.

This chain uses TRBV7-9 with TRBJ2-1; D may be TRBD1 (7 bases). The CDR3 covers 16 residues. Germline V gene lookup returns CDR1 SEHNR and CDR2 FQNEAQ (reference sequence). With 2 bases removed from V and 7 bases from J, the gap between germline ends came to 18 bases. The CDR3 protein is CASSLRRDSPVNEQFF. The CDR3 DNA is TGTGCCAGCAGCTTACGGCGGGACAGTCCAGTAAATGAGCAGTTCTTC.

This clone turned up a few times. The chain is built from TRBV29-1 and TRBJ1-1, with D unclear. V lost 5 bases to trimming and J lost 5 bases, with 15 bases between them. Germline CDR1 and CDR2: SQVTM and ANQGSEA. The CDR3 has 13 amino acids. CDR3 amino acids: CSVQRSSGTEAFF. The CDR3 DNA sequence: TGCAGCGTTCAAAGGTCCAGCGGGACTGAAGCTTTCTTT.

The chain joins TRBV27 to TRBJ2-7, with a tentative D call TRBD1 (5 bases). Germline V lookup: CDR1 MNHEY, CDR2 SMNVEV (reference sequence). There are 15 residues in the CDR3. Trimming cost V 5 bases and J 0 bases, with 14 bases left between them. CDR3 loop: CASSMTAKNSYEQYF. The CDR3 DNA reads TGTGCCAGCAGTATGACAGCTAAGAACTCCTACGAGCAGTACTTC.

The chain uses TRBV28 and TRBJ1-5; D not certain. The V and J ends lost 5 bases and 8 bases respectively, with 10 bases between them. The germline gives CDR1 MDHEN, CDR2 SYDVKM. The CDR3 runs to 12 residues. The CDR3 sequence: CASSLQNEPQHF. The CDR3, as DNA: TGTGCCAGCAGTCTACAGAACGAGCCCCAGCATTTT.

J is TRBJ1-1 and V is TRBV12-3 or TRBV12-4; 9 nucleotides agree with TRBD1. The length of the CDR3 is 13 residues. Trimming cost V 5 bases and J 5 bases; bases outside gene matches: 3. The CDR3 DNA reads TGTGCCAGCAGTCTACAGGGGGCAACTGAAGCTTTCTTT. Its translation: CASSLQGATEAFF.